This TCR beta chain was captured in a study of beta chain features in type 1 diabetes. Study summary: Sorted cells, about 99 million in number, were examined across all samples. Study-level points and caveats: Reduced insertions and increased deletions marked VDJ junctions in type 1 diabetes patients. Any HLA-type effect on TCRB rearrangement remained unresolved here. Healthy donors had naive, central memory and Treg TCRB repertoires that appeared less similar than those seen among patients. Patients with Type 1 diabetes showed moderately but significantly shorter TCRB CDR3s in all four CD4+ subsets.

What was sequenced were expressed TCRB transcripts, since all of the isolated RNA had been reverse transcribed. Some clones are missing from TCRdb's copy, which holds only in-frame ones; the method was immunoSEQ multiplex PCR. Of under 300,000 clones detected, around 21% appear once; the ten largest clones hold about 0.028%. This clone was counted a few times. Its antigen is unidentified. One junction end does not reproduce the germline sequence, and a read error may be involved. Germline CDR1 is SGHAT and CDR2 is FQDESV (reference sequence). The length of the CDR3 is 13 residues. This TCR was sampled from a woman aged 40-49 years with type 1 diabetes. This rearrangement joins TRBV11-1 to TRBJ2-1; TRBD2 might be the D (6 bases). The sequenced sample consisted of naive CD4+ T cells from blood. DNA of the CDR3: TGTGCCAGCAGTCCCCCGGGACTGGGCTTTTGGATCTTC. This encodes CASSPPGLGFWIF.